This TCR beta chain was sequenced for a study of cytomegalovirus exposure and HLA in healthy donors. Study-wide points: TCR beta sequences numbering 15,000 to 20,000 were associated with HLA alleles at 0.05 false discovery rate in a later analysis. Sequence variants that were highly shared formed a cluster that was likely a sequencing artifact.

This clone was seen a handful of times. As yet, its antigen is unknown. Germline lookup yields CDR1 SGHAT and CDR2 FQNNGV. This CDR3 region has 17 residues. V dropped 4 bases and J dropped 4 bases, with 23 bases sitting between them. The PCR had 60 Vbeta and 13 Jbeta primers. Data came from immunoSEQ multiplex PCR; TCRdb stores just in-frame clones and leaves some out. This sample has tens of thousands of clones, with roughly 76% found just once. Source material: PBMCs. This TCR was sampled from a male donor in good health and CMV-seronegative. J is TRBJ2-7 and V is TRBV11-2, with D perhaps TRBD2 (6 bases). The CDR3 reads CASSSGVTRRESYEQYF. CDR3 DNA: TGTGCCAGCAGCTCGGGAGTGACGAGGAGGGAGTCTTACGAGCAGTACTTC.